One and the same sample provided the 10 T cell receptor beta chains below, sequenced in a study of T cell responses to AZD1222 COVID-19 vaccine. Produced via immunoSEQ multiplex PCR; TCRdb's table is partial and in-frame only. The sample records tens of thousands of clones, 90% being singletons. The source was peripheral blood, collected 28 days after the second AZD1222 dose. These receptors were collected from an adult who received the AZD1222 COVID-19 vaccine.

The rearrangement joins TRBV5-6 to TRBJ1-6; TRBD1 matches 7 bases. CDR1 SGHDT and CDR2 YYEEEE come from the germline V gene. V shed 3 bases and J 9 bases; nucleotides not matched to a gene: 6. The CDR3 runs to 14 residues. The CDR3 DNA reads TGTGCCAGCAGCTCCCGGGACAGTTTTTCACCCCTCCACTTT. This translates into CASSSRDSFSPLHF.

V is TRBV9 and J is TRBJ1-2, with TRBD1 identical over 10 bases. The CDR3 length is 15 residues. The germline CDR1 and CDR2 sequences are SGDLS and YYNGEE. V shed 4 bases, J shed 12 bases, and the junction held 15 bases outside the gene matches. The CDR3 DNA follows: TGTGCCAGCAGCCCCCGAACGACTGACAGGGGGCCCAACACCTTC. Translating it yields CASSPRTTDRGPNTF.

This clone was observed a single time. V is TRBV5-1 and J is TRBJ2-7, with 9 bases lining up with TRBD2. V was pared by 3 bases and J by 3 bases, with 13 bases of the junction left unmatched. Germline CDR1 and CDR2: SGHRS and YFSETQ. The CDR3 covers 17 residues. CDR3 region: CASSSLRTSEAIYEQYF. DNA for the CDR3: TGCGCCAGCAGCTCCCTGCGGACTAGCGAGGCCATCTACGAGCAGTACTTC.

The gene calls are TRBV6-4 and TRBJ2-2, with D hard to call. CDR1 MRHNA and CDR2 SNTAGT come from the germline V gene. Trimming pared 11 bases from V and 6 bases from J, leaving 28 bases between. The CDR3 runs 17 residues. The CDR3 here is CAVPAVTSARVAGELFF. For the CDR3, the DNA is TGTGCCGTGCCAGCAGTGACATCGGCCCGTGTCGCCGGGGAGCTGTTTTTT.

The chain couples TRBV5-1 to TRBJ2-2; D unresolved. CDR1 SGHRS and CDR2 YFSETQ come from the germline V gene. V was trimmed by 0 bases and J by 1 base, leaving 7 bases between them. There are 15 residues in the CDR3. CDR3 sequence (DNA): TGCGCCAGCAGCTTGGACGGATTGAACACCGGGGAGCTGTTTTTT. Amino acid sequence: CASSLDGLNTGELFF.

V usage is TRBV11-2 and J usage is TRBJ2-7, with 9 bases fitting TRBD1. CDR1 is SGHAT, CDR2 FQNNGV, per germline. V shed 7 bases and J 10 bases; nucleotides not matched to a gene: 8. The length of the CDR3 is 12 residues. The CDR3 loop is CASTIGQGNQYF. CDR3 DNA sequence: TGTGCCAGCACCATTGGACAGGGGAACCAGTACTTC.

The CDR3 DNA reads as TGTGCCAGCAGCCGCGGGACGGACACCGGGGAGCTGTTTTTT. Translation gives CASSRGTDTGELFF. The chain is built from TRBV6-5 and TRBJ2-2; a possible D gene is TRBD2 (6 bases). CDR3 length: 14 residues. V shed 6 bases and J shed 3 bases, with 11 bases lying between them. Per the germline V gene, CDR1 is MNHEY and CDR2 is SVGAGI.

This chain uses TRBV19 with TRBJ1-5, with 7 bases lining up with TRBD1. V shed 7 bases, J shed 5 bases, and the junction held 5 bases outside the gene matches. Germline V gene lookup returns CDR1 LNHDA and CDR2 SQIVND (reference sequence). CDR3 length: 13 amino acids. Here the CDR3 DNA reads TGTGCCAGTACTCTCACAGGGGATCAGCCCCAGCATTTT. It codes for CASTLTGDQPQHF.

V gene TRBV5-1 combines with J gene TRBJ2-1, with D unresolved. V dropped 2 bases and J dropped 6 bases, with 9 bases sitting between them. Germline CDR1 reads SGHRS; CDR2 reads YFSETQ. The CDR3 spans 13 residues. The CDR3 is CASSFWDRNEQFF. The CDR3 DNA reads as TGCGCCAGCAGCTTTTGGGATCGCAATGAGCAGTTCTTC.

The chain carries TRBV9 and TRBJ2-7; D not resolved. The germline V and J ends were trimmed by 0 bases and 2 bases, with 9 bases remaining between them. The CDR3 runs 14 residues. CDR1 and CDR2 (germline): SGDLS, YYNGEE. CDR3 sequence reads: CASSVAAHTYEQYF. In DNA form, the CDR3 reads TGTGCCAGCAGCGTAGCAGCGCATACCTACGAGCAGTACTTC.